These 20 T cell receptor beta chains originate from one sample sequenced in a study of T-cell memory formation after mild COVID-19. TCRdb re-derived calls from the 5' RACE reads in MiXCR, one entry per CDR3 protein. The sample shows roughly 280,000 distinct CDR3 sequences, 15% to 20% of them seen only once. The specimen sequenced was PBMCs or a T cell subset sorted from them (not recorded which). Receptors originate from a man younger than 35 who had mild COVID-19 (a few samples of this study predate the infection). Cell type and time point are not known.

The rearrangement joins TRBV20-1 to TRBJ1-4, with TRBD1 as a possible D gene (5 bases). V was shortened by 2 bases and J by 5 bases, with 6 bases between the two germline ends. Germline V CDR1 and CDR2: DFQATT, SNEGSKA (reference sequence). The CDR3 runs 12 residues. As DNA, the CDR3 is TGCAGTGCTAGATGGGGGAATGAAAAACTGTTTTTT. Translating it yields CSARWGNEKLFF.

The chain has TRBV10-2 and TRBJ2-3; D may be TRBD2 (7 bases). The CDR3 is 14 residues long. The V gene lost 7 bases and the J gene lost 0 bases, with 11 bases spanning the gap. The germline CDR1 and CDR2 sequences are WSHSY and SAAADI. The CDR3 reads CASKGGLSTDTQYF. DNA of the CDR3: TGCGCCAGCAAGGGGGGGCTTAGCACAGATACGCAGTATTTT.

This clonotype has more than one count but fewer than ten. The J gene is TRBJ2-1, the V gene TRBV5-1; 14 nucleotides match TRBD2. V shed 0 bases, J shed 3 bases, and the junction held 5 bases outside the gene matches. Germline V gene lookup returns CDR1 SGHRS and CDR2 YFSETQ. The CDR3 is 18 residues long. The CDR3 nucleotides read TGCGCCAGCAGCTTGGGACTAGCGGGGGGGCGTTACTACAATGAGCAGTTCTTC. It yields the protein CASSLGLAGGRYYNEQFF.

This clonotype was recorded a few times. J is TRBJ2-3 and V is TRBV4-1; 14 nucleotides align to TRBD2. The CDR3 has 17 amino acids. CDR1 and CDR2 from the germline V gene are MGHRA and YSYEKL. The trim removed 4 bases at V and 0 bases at J, leaving 3 bases unmatched. The CDR3 coding sequence is TGCGCCAGCAGCCGACTAGCGGGGGGGGAAAGCACAGATACGCAGTATTTT. Residues: CASSRLAGGESTDTQYF.

A few counts support this clonotype. The chain couples TRBV6-6 to TRBJ1-5, with D unclear. The CDR3 sequence is 14 residues long. The ends were cut back, 2 bases at V and 9 bases at J, with 14 bases in the middle. Germline assignment: CDR1 MNHNY and CDR2 SVGAGI (reference sequence). CDR3 sequence: CASSYLGLNRPQHF. CDR3 bases: TGTGCCAGCAGTTACCTAGGCCTTAACCGGCCCCAGCATTTT.

This clonotype was found many times. V usage is TRBV5-6 and J usage is TRBJ2-7; D is possibly TRBD1 (5 bases). The CDR3 is 15 residues long. The V end was cut by 0 bases, the J end by 0 bases, with 10 bases between. The V gene's germline CDR1 is SGHDT and CDR2 YYEEEE. The CDR3 region has the DNA TGTGCCAGCAGCTTGGGACAGTGGGACTCCTACGAGCAGTACGTC. This translates into CASSLGQWDSYEQYV.

The CDR3 region has the DNA TGTGCCAGCAGCTTCCTAAACTACGAGCAGTACGTC. Its translation is CASSFLNYEQYV. This rearrangement joins TRBV5-6 to TRBJ2-7, with unresolved D. CDR1 is SGHDT, CDR2 YYEEEE, per germline. The CDR3 is made up of 12 amino acids. The germline V and J ends were trimmed by 2 bases and 3 bases, with 6 bases remaining between them.

The rearrangement joins TRBV5-1 to TRBJ2-2, with D possibly being TRBD2 (6 bases). CDR1 and CDR2 (germline): SGHRS, YFSETQ. The CDR3 is 15 amino acids. Trimming took 2 bases from V and 7 from J, leaving 15 bases between them. For the CDR3, the DNA is TGCGCCAGCAGCTTCAGACCCCAGGGAGGCGGGGAGCTGTTTTTT. Amino acid sequence: CASSFRPQGGGELFF. Looking up the rest from reference TRBV5-1 and TRBJ2-2 gives the full variable domain: KAGVTQTPRYLIKTRGQQVTLSCSPISGHRSVSWYQQTPGQGLQFLFEYFSETQRNKGNFPGRFSGRQFSNSRSEMNVSTLELGDSALYLCASSFRPQGGGELFFGEGSRLTVL.

The genes are TRBV4-3 and TRBJ2-3; 7 bases match TRBD2. Germline trimming cut 1 base from V and 4 bases from J; bases unmatched to any gene: 11. CDR1 and CDR2 (germline): LGHNA, YSLEER. The CDR3 is 17 residues long. The CDR3 DNA reads TGCGCCAGCAGCCAAGGCTTGCGGGGGTTCCCACCAGATACGCAGTATTTT. It yields the protein CASSQGLRGFPPDTQYF.

In this sample, this clonotype turned up a few times. V gene TRBV10-3 combines with J gene TRBJ2-7; 8 nucleotides line up with TRBD2. Germline values: CDR1 ENHRY, CDR2 SYGVKD. The CDR3 is made up of 13 amino acids. The ends lost 2 bases at V and 5 bases at J; junction bases unmatched: 2. CDR3 sequence: CAISEGLAHEQYF. DNA of the CDR3: TGTGCCATCAGTGAGGGACTAGCCCACGAGCAGTACTTC.

Only a few counts were recorded for this clonotype. V is TRBV5-1 and J is TRBJ1-1; D is possibly TRBD1 (5 bases). The CDR3 runs to 15 residues. V lost 3 bases to trimming and J lost 0 bases, with 12 bases between them. Per germline, CDR1 SGHRS and CDR2 YFSETQ. CDR3 protein: CASSWGRTMNTEAFF. Written as DNA, the CDR3 is TGCGCCAGCAGCTGGGGACGGACCATGAACACTGAAGCTTTCTTT.

This clonotype appeared a few times. The CDR3 DNA reads as TGCGCCAGCCGCGCTGAGGTGCCGATCTACGAGCAGTACTTC. Its translation: CASRAEVPIYEQYF. V and J are TRBV5-1 and TRBJ2-7, with no clear D. With 7 bases removed from V and 3 bases from J, the gap between germline ends came to 17 bases. From germline, CDR1 is SGHRS and CDR2 YFSETQ. This CDR3 has 14 amino acids.

Only a few counts were recorded for this clonotype. DNA for the CDR3: TGTGCCAGCAGTTTAACAGGACTAGCGGGGAATACGCAGTATTTT. This encodes CASSLTGLAGNTQYF. The chain employs TRBV12-3 or TRBV12-4 and TRBJ2-3, with 12 bases fitting TRBD2. V was pared by 2 bases and J by 7 bases, with 4 bases of the junction left unmatched. There are 15 residues in the CDR3.

There are a few counts of this clonotype. The CDR3 DNA reads as TGCGCCAGCAGCTTGTTCTTGGACCAAGAGACCCAGTACTTC. Its protein product is CASSLFLDQETQYF. The chain carries TRBV5-1 and TRBJ2-5; D is ambiguous. The CDR3 covers 14 residues. The germline V and J ends were trimmed by 1 base and 0 bases, with 7 bases remaining between them. The germline CDR1 and CDR2 sequences are SGHRS and YFSETQ. Complete variable domain (other parts from reference TRBV5-1 and TRBJ2-5): KAGVTQTPRYLIKTRGQQVTLSCSPISGHRSVSWYQQTPGQGLQFLFEYFSETQRNKGNFPGRFSGRQFSNSRSEMNVSTLELGDSALYLCASSLFLDQETQYFGPGTRLLVL.

This clonotype was counted between two and nine times. This rearrangement joins TRBV7-8 to TRBJ2-2, with TRBD2 as a possible D gene (7 bases). The V and J ends lost 1 base and 5 bases respectively, with 14 bases between them. This CDR3 has 16 amino acids. CDR1 and CDR2 (germline): SGHVS, FQNEAQ. The CDR3 DNA follows: TGTGCCAGCAGCTTAGTGTGGGGGGGCGCGACCGGGGAGCTGTTTTTT. Translation gives CASSLVWGGATGELFF.

CDR3: CASSLDGGAGSPLHF. The DNA of the CDR3 is TGCGCCAGCAGCTTGGATGGGGGCGCGGGTTCACCCCTCCACTTT. The chain couples TRBV5-1 to TRBJ1-6, with a weak D call TRBD1 (6 bases). The CDR3 spans 15 residues. Germline V gene sequence: CDR1 SGHRS, CDR2 YFSETQ. V was shortened by 0 bases and J by 9 bases, with 13 bases between the two germline ends. The variable domain in full, completed from reference TRBV5-1 and TRBJ1-6, reads KAGVTQTPRYLIKTRGQQVTLSCSPISGHRSVSWYQQTPGQGLQFLFEYFSETQRNKGNFPGRFSGRQFSNSRSEMNVSTLELGDSALYLCASSLDGGAGSPLHFGNGTRLTVT.

This clonotype was found a few times. The V and J genes are TRBV7-2 and TRBJ1-5, with D tentatively TRBD1 (5 bases). The CDR3 spans 15 residues. Trimming stripped 0 bases from V and 5 bases from J, with 11 bases between. Germline V gene lookup returns CDR1 SGHTA and CDR2 FQGNSA. CDR3 loop: CASSLASGLDQPQHF. Here the CDR3 DNA reads TGTGCCAGCAGCTTAGCCTCAGGGCTTGATCAGCCCCAGCATTTT. The complete variable domain, with remaining parts taken from reference TRBV7-2 and TRBJ1-5, reads GAGVSQSPSNKVTEKGKDVELRCDPISGHTALYWYRQSLGQGLEFLIYFQGNSAPDKSGLPSDRFSAERTGGSVSTLTIQRTQQEDSAVYLCASSLASGLDQPQHFGDGTRLSIL.

This clonotype occurred many times. The chain employs TRBV27 and TRBJ2-5; D is undetermined. Germline V gene data show CDR1 as MNHEY and CDR2 as SMNVEV (reference sequence). V was pared by 5 bases and J by 1 base, with 8 bases between. The CDR3 has 13 residues. The CDR3 loop is CASSQRVQETQYF. CDR3 coding DNA: TGTGCCAGCAGTCAGAGAGTCCAAGAGACCCAGTACTTC.

In this sample, this clonotype turned up a few times. The chain recombines TRBV5-1 with TRBJ2-3; D is ambiguous. Trimming stripped 4 bases from V and 3 bases from J, with 9 bases between. The CDR3 totals 13 residues. From germline, CDR1 is SGHRS and CDR2 YFSETQ. The DNA of the CDR3 is TGCGCCAGCAGCGGGCACTTGACAGATACGCAGTATTTT. Translation: CASSGHLTDTQYF.

This clonotype has just a few counts. The V call is TRBV7-2, the J call TRBJ2-5; 10 positions match TRBD2. Germline V gene data show CDR1 as SGHTA and CDR2 as FQGNSA. V lost 2 bases and J lost 6; bases outside the gene matches: 6. This CDR3 is built from 15 residues. The DNA of the CDR3 is TGTGCCAGCAGCTTAAGCGGGGGGGCAACCCAGACCCAGTACTTC. Its translation is CASSLSGGATQTQYF.